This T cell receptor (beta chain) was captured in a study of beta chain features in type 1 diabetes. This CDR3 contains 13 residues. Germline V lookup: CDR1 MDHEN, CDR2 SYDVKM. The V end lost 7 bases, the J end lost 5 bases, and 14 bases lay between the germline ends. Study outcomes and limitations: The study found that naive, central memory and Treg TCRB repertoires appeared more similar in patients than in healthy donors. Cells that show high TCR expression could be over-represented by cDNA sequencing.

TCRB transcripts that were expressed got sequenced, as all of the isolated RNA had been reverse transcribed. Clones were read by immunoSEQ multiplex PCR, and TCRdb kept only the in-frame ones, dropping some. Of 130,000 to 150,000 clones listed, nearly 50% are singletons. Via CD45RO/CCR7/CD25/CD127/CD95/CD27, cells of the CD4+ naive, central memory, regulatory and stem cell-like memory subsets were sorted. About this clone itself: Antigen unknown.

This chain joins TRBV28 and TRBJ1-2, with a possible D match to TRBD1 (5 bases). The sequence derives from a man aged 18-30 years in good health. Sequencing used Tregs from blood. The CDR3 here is CASKQDTQYGYTF. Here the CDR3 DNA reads TGTGCCAGCAAGCAGGACACTCAATATGGCTACACCTTC.